The source of this T cell receptor (beta chain) is a study of T cells in narcolepsy. About this clone itself: Its cognate antigen is unknown.

This CDR3 contains 14 residues. Germline V gene lookup returns CDR1 SGHTA and CDR2 FQGNSA. The trim removed 4 bases at V and 3 bases at J, leaving 2 bases unmatched. The repertoire was sequenced with immunoSEQ multiplex PCR; TCRdb's copy has only in-frame clones and lacks some. The sample contains 25,000 or so clones, around 78% of which appear only once. Study-wide results and limits: Blood of same and different patients, but not healthy controls, reportedly held recurring autoreactive clonotypes. HCRT-specific and TRIB2-specific autoreactive clonotypes appeared among same-patient CSF and blood CD4+ clonotypes.

The V call is TRBV7-2, the J call TRBJ2-2; 7 bases align to TRBD2. Input material: CD45RA- memory CD4+ T cells from PBMCs. The receptor's source is a human donor with narcolepsy. The CDR3 bases are TGTGCCAGCAGCTGGGCGGGGGACACCGGGGAGCTGTTTTTT. Its translation: CASSWAGDTGELFF.